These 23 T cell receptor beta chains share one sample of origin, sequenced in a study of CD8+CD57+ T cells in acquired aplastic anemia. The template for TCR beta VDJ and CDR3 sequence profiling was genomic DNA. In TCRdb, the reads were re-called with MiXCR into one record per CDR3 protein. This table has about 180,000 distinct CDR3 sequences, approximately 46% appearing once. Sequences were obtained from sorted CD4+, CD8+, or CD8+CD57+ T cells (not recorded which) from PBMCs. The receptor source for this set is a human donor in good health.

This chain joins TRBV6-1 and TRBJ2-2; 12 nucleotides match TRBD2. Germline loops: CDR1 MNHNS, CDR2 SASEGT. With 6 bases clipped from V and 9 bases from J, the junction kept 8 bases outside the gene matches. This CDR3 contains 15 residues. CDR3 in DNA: TGTGCCAGCAGCCCCAGGACTAGCGGGAAGAGGGAGCTGTTTTTT. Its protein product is CASSPRTSGKRELFF.

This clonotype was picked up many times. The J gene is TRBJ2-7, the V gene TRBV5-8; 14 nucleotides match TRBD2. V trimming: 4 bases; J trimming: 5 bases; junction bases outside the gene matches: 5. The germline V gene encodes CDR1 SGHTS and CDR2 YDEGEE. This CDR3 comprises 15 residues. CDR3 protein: CASSPGTSGSHEQYF. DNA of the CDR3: TGTGCCAGCAGCCCGGGGACTAGCGGGAGCCACGAGCAGTACTTC. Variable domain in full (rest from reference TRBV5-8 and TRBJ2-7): EAGVTQSPTHLIKTRGQQATLRCSPISGHTSVYWYQQALGLGLQFLLWYDEGEERNRGNFPPRFSGRQFPNYSSELNVNALELEDSALYLCASSPGTSGSHEQYFGPGTRLTVT.

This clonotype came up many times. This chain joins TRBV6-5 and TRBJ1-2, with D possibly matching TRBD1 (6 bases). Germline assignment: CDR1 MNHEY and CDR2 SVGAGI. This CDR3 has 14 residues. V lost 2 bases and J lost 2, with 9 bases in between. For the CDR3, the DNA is TGTGCCAGCAGTTACGGGGGGCAGAACTATGGCTACACCTTC. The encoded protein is CASSYGGQNYGYTF.

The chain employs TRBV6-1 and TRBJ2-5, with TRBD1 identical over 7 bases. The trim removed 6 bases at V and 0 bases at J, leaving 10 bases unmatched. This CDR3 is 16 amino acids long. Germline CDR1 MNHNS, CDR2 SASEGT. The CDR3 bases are TGTGCCAGCAGGGCAGTAGGGGGCCGTGACCAAGAGACCCAGTACTTC. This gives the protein CASRAVGGRDQETQYF.

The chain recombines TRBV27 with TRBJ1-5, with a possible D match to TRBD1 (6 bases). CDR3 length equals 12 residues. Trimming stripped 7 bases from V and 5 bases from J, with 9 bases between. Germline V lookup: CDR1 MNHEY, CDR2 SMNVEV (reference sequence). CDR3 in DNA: TGTGCCAGCAAAAGGGGGGATCAGCCCCAGCATTTT. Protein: CASKRGDQPQHF.

The CDR3 nucleotides are TGCAGTGCCGATTGGACAGCTGGCTACACCTTC. Residues: CSADWTAGYTF. The rearrangement joins TRBV20-1 to TRBJ1-2; D is perhaps TRBD1 (6 bases). Germline loops: CDR1 DFQATT, CDR2 SNEGSKA (reference sequence). This CDR3 region has 11 residues. V was cut by 6 bases and J by 7 bases, with 12 bases left in between.

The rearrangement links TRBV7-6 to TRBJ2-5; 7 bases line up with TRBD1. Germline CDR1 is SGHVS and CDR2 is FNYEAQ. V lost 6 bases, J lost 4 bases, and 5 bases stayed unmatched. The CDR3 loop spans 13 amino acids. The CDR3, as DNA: TGTGCCAGCAGGACAGGGATTGGAGAGACCCAGTACTTC. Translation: CASRTGIGETQYF.

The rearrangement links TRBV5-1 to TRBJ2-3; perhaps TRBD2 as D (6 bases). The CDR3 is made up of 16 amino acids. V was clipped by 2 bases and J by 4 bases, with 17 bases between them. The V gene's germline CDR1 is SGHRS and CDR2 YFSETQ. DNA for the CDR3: TGCGCCAGCAGCTTATGGGCGGGGCAGGGCGCAGATACGCAGTATTTT. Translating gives CASSLWAGQGADTQYF. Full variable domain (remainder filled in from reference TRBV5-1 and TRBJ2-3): KAGVTQTPRYLIKTRGQQVTLSCSPISGHRSVSWYQQTPGQGLQFLFEYFSETQRNKGNFPGRFSGRQFSNSRSEMNVSTLELGDSALYLCASSLWAGQGADTQYFGPGTRLTVL.

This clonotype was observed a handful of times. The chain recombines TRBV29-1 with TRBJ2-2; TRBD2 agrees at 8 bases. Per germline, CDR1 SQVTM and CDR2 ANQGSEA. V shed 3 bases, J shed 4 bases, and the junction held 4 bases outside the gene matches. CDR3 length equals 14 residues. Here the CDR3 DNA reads TGCAGCGTTGATATAGCGGGGACCACCGGGGAGCTGTTTTTT. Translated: CSVDIAGTTGELFF.

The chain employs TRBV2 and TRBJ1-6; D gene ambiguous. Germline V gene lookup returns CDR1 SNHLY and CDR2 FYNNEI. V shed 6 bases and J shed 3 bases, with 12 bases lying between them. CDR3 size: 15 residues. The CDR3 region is CASRTWTDYNSPLHF. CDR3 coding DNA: TGTGCCAGCAGGACCTGGACTGACTATAATTCACCCCTCCACTTT.

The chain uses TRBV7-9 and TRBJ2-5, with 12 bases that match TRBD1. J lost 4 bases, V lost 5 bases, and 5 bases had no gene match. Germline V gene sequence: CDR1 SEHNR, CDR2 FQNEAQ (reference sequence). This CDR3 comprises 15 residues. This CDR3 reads CASSPGTGGPETQYF. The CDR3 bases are TGTGCCAGCAGCCCCGGGACAGGGGGCCCAGAGACCCAGTACTTC.

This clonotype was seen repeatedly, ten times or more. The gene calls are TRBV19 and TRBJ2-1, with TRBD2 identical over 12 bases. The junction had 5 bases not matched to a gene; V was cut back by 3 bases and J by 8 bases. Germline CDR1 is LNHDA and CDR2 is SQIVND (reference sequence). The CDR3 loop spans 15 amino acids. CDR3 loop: CASSMTSGSSDEQFF. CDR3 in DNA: TGTGCCAGTAGTATGACTAGCGGGAGCAGTGATGAGCAGTTCTTC.

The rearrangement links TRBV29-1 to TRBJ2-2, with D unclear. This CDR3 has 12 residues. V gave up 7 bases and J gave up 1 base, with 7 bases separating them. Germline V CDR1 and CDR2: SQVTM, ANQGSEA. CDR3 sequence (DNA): TGCAGCGCTGCAGAGAACACCGGGGAGCTGTTTTTT. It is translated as CSAAENTGELFF.

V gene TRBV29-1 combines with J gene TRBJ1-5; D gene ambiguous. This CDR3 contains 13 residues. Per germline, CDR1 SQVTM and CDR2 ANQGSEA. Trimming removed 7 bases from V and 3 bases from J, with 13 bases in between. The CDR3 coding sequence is TGCAGCGCTACCATGACCCCCAATCAGCCCCAGCATTTT. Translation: CSATMTPNQPQHF.

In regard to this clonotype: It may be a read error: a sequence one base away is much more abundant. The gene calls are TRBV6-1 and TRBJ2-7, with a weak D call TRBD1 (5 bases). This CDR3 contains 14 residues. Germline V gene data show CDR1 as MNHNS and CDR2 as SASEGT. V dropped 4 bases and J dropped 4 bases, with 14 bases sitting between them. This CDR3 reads CASSAEPGKYEQYF. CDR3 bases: TGTGCCAGCAGTGCCGAACCAGGGAAGTACGAGCAGTACTTC.

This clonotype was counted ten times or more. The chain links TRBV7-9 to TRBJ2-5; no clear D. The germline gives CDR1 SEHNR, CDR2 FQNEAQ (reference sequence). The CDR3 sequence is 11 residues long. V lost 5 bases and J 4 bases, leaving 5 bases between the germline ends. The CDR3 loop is CASSRAETQYF. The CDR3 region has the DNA TGTGCCAGCAGCCGGGCAGAGACCCAGTACTTC. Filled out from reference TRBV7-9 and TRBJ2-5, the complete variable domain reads DTGVSQNPRHKITKRGQNVTFRCDPISEHNRLYWYRQTLGQGPEFLTYFQNEAQLEKSRLLSDRFSAERPKGSFSTLEIQRTEQGDSAMYLCASSRAETQYFGPGTRLLVL.

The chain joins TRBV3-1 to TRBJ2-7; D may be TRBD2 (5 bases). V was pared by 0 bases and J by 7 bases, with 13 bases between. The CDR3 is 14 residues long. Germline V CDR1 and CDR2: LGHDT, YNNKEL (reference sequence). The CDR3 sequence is CASSQDASSGEQYF. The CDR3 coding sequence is TGTGCCAGCAGCCAAGATGCTAGCTCGGGGGAGCAGTACTTC.

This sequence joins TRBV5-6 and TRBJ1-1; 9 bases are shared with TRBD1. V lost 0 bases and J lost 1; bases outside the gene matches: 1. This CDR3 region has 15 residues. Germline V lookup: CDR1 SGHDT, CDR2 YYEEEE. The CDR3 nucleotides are TGTGCCAGCAGCTTGGAGGGACAGGGGAACACTGAAGCTTTCTTT. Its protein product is CASSLEGQGNTEAFF.

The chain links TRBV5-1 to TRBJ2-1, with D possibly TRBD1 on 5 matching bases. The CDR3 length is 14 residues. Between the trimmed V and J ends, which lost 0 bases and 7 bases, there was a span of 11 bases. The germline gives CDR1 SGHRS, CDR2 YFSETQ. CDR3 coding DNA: TGCGCCAGCAGCTTGGTTCCAGGGTTGAATGAGCAGTTCTTC. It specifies CASSLVPGLNEQFF. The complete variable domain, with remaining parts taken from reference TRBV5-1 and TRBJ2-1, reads KAGVTQTPRYLIKTRGQQVTLSCSPISGHRSVSWYQQTPGQGLQFLFEYFSETQRNKGNFPGRFSGRQFSNSRSEMNVSTLELGDSALYLCASSLVPGLNEQFFGPGTRLTVL.

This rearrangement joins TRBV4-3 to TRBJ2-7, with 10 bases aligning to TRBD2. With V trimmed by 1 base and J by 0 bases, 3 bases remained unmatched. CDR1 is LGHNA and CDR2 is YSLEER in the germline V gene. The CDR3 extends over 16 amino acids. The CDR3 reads CASSQVVAGGSYEQYF. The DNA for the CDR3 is TGCGCCAGCAGCCAAGTCGTAGCGGGAGGCTCCTACGAGCAGTACTTC.

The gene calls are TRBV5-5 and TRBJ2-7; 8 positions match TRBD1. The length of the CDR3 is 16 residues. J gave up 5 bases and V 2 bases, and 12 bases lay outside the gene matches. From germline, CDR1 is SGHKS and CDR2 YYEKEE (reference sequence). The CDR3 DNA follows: TGTGCCAGCAGCTTAGCTAGAGACAGGGGCTGGAACGAGCAGTACTTC. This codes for CASSLARDRGWNEQYF.

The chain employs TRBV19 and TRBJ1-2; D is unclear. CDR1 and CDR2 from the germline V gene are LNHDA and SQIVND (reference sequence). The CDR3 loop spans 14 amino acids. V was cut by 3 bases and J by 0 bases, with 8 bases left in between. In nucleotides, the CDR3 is TGTGCCAGTAGTATTGGCAGGACTAACTATGGCTACACCTTC. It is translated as CASSIGRTNYGYTF.

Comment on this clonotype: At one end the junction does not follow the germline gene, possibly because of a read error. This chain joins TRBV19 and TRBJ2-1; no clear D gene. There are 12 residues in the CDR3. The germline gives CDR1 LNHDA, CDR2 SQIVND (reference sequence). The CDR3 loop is CASSILPNEQLF. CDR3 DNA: TGTGCCAGTAGTATATTACCCAATGAGCAGCTCTTC.